The clone carrying this T cell receptor beta chain was picked up a small number of times. Mismatch with germline at one junction end may stem from a read error. Germline V gene sequence: CDR1 SSHAT, CDR2 FNYEAQ (reference sequence). The CDR3 is 15 residues long. Sample barcodes and UMIs were carried by the TCR alpha and TCR beta cDNA libraries that 5'RACE generated with constant-segment primers. TCRdb processed the 5' RACE reads anew with MiXCR; each CDR3 protein has one entry. The sample consists of about 130,000 distinct CDR3 sequences, more than 15% of them appearing once. This sample stems from a study of T-cell memory formation after mild COVID-19.

This rearrangement joins TRBV7-7 to TRBJ2-3; 9 bases map to TRBD1. Source material: PBMCs or a T cell subset sorted from them (not recorded which). This clonotype originated in a man aged 18-30 years who had mild COVID-19 (a few samples of this study predate the infection). Cell type and time point are not known. The CDR3 region is CASSRGQGPSDTQYF. DNA of the CDR3: TGTGCTAGCAGCCGGGGACAGGGTCCGTCAGATACGCAGTATTTT.